This T cell receptor (beta chain) was sequenced during a study of T and B cells in COVID-19 patients. Study-level information: Active-infection patients were older, median approximately 68 years, than recovered patients, median approximately 35 years. General study points: No sequencing was yet done of CD4+, regulatory or CD8+ subsets, or of SARS-CoV-2-responsive or tetramer+ sorted cells. Active COVID-19 showed highly clonal TRB repertoires; recovery showed diversity and richness above healthy donors.

Multiplex PCR with BIOMED2 TRB-A/B primer pools amplified TRB rearrangements. A single record per CDR3 protein comes from TCRdb applying MiXCR to the multiplex PCR reads. Of around 30,000 distinct CDR3 sequences in the sample, about 30% were seen once. TRB was amplified from around 250-500 ng of blood genomic DNA. About this clonotype: Its antigen is currently unknown.

The sequence derives from a human donor who had recovered from COVID-19. The sample taken for sequencing was blood.

CDR3 DNA sequence: TGTGCCAGCAGCTTCGGAGACGGAGGGACCACCGAGCAGTTCTTC. Protein: CASSFGDGGTTEQFF. This sequence joins TRBV7-2 and TRBJ2-1, with TRBD2 as a possible D gene (6 bases). With 3 bases removed from V and 10 bases from J, the gap between germline ends came to 19 bases. Germline lookup yields CDR1 SGHTA and CDR2 FQGNSA. The CDR3 runs 15 residues.